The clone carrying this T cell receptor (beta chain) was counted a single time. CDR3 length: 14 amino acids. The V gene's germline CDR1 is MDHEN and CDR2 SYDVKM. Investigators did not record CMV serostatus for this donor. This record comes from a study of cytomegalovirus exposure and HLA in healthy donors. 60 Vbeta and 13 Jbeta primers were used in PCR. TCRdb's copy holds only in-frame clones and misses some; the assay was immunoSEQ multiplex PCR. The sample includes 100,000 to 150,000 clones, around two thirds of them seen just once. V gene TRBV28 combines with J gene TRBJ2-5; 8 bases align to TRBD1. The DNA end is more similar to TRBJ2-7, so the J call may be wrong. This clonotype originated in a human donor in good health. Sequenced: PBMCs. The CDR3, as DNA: TGTGCCAGCAGTTTGGGGACAGGTCGCTACGAGCAGTACTTC. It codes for CASSLGTGRYEQYF.